These 8 T cell receptor beta chains came from one sample sequenced in a study of blood T cell repertoires in COVID-19. Sequenced by immunoSEQ multiplex PCR; TCRdb stores in-frame clones only, minus some. The table lists around 93,000 clones, approximately 88% of them singletons. Sequencing was performed on peripheral blood. Source of these receptors: a man aged 80 or over with acute or convalescent COVID-19.

The chain recombines TRBV19 with TRBJ1-6; TRBD1 might be the D (5 bases). The CDR3 is made up of 16 amino acids. CDR1 is LNHDA, CDR2 SQIVND, per germline (reference sequence). V was clipped by 5 bases and J by 10 bases, with 21 bases between them. The CDR3, as DNA: TGTGCCAGTAGTGCCGGGACTGTGGTCGCGGGGTCACCCCTCCACTTT. This gives the protein CASSAGTVVAGSPLHF. The whole variable domain, filled in from reference TRBV19 and TRBJ1-6, reads DGGITQSPKYLFRKEGQNVTLSCEQNLNHDAMYWYRQDPGQGLRLIYYSQIVNDFQKGDIAEGYSVSREKKESFPLTVTSAQKNPTAFYLCASSAGTVVAGSPLHFGNGTRLTVT.

This chain joins TRBV5-1 and TRBJ2-2, with TRBD2 matching 11 bases. The trim removed 1 base at V and 8 bases at J, leaving 4 bases unmatched. The CDR3 totals 15 residues. CDR1 and CDR2 from the germline V gene are SGHRS and YFSETQ. The CDR3 here is CASSLTSGSMGELFF. CDR3 DNA sequence: TGCGCCAGCAGCTTGACTAGCGGGAGCATGGGGGAGCTGTTTTTT.

Here the CDR3 reads CASSRGQVNTDTQYF. The CDR3 DNA reads TGTGCCAGCAGCAGGGGACAGGTCAACACAGATACGCAGTATTTT. The chain uses TRBV5-5 and TRBJ2-3, with 8 bases matching TRBD1. The CDR3 has 15 residues. Germline V lookup: CDR1 SGHKS, CDR2 YYEKEE (reference sequence). The J segment lost 2 bases and the V segment lost 4 bases, leaving 6 bases of the junction unmatched.

The chain combines TRBV19 with TRBJ2-3, with 8 nucleotides matching TRBD2. The V gene's germline CDR1 is LNHDA and CDR2 SQIVND (reference sequence). V shed 5 bases, J shed 3 bases, and the junction held 7 bases outside the gene matches. The CDR3 totals 15 residues. The CDR3 is CASSLRGGRTDTQYF. The CDR3 bases are TGTGCCAGTAGTTTACGCGGGGGGAGGACAGATACGCAGTATTTT.

V usage is TRBV18 and J usage is TRBJ1-2; possibly TRBD1 for D (6 bases). CDR1 KGHSH and CDR2 LQKENI come from the germline V gene. CDR3 length: 13 amino acids. Trimming cost V 2 bases and J 6 bases, with 10 bases left between them. CDR3 in DNA: TGTGCCAGCTCACCAGATCAGGGGCATGGCTACACCTTC. Encoded protein: CASSPDQGHGYTF.

The count of this clone is one. Germline is not matched at one junction end, which may reflect a read error. The V and J genes are TRBV7-8 and TRBJ2-1, with TRBD2 matching 11 bases. The CDR3 runs 13 residues. Germline CDR1 SGHVS, CDR2 FQNEAQ. CDR3 protein: CASSLAGGAEQFF. The DNA of the CDR3 is TGTGCCAGCAGCCTAGCGGGGGGTGCTGAGCAGTTCTTC.

This chain connects TRBV11-3 to TRBJ1-1; 9 bases are a match to TRBD1. The germline V gene encodes CDR1 SGHNT and CDR2 YENEEA. The CDR3 covers 14 residues. The V segment lost 5 bases and the J segment 5 bases; nucleotides outside the gene matches: 6. The CDR3 here is CASSSRDRVTEAFF. The CDR3, as DNA: TGTGCCAGCAGCAGCCGGGACAGGGTTACTGAAGCTTTCTTT.

The chain uses TRBV5-4 and TRBJ2-3; D is undetermined. Germline V lookup: CDR1 SGHNT, CDR2 YYREEE (reference sequence). The CDR3 length is 14 residues. Trimming cost V 0 bases and J 0 bases, with 5 bases left between them. Written as DNA, the CDR3 is TGTGCCAGCAGCTTGGATCCTAGCACAGATACGCAGTATTTT. Residues: CASSLDPSTDTQYF.